The 32 T cell receptor beta chains given below trace back to one sample, sequenced in a study of T cells in Graves' hyperthyroidism and ophthalmopathy. From RNA transcripts, TCR beta CDR3 regions were amplified. RT-PCR in the first round (using the HTBI primer set) targeted the TCR CDR3. TCRdb ran MiXCR on the multiplex PCR reads and lists one entry per CDR3 protein. The table records almost 600,000 distinct CDR3 sequences, approximately 15% of them present only once. Sequencing was performed on blood. The source of these receptors is a woman between 25 and 40 years old with Graves' hyperthyroidism that later progressed to Graves' ophthalmopathy.

This clonotype was seen a handful of times. The CDR3 here is CASIDNQGNTGELFF. CDR3 coding DNA: TGTGCCAGTATCGATAACCAGGGAAACACCGGGGAGCTGTTTTTT. The rearrangement links TRBV19 to TRBJ2-2, with D perhaps TRBD1 (5 bases). Germline V gives CDR1 LNHDA, CDR2 SQIVND (reference sequence). The length of the CDR3 is 15 residues. Trimming pared 7 bases from V and 2 bases from J, leaving 14 bases between.

This clonotype has only a few counts. The gene calls are TRBV7-9 and TRBJ1-2, with unresolved D. In germline, CDR1 is SEHNR, CDR2 FQNEAQ (reference sequence). The V end was cut by 2 bases, the J end by 5 bases, with 18 bases between. CDR3 size: 16 residues. This CDR3 is CASSLRRASAGYGYTF. The CDR3 DNA follows: TGTGCCAGCAGCTTAAGAAGGGCTTCTGCTGGATATGGCTACACCTTC.

This clonotype was seen at least ten times. The J gene is TRBJ2-2, the V gene TRBV12-3 or TRBV12-4; 12 bases line up with TRBD1. V gave up 5 bases and J gave up 8 bases; unmatched junction bases: 9. This CDR3 region has 16 residues. The DNA of the CDR3 is TGTGCCAGCAGTGCGACCGGGACAGGGGGCAATGGGGAGCTGTTTTTT. Translated: CASSATGTGGNGELFF.

This clonotype was detected a few times. This chain joins TRBV20-1 and TRBJ2-2; 10 positions match TRBD2. The germline CDR1 and CDR2 sequences are DFQATT and SNEGSKA (reference sequence). Trimming removed 3 bases from V and 4 bases from J; junction bases left unmatched: 5. The CDR3 has 15 amino acids. CDR3 sequence (DNA): TGCAGTGCTAGTCGGCTAGCGGGAGCCACCGGGGAGCTGTTTTTT. It yields the protein CSASRLAGATGELFF.

This clonotype has ten or more counts. This chain links TRBV30 with TRBJ2-7; a weak D match, TRBD1 (6 bases). CDR3 length: 14 amino acids. Germline CDR1 and CDR2: GTSNPN and SVGIG (reference sequence). V lost 4 bases and J 3 bases, leaving 16 bases between the germline ends. For the CDR3, the DNA is TGTGCCTGGACCCCCGAGGACAGATACTACGAGCAGTACTTC. Encoded protein: CAWTPEDRYYEQYF.

There are many counts of this clonotype. The CDR3 sequence: CASNWALGREQFF. In nucleotides, the CDR3 is TGTGCCAGCAATTGGGCTTTGGGGCGTGAGCAGTTCTTC. The chain recombines TRBV2 with TRBJ2-1, with D tentatively TRBD1 (5 bases). The CDR3 runs to 13 residues. Germline assignment: CDR1 SNHLY and CDR2 FYNNEI. The V end lost 7 bases, the J end lost 9 bases, and 16 bases lay between the germline ends.

A few counts support this clonotype. This chain joins TRBV5-8 and TRBJ2-6, with D unclear. V was pared by 1 base and J by 4 bases, with 9 bases between. Germline CDR1 is SGHTS and CDR2 is YDEGEE. This CDR3 region has 15 residues. As DNA, the CDR3 is TGTGCCAGCAGCTTGTGGGCTTCGGGGGCCAACGTCCTGACTTTC. Amino acid sequence: CASSLWASGANVLTF.

This clonotype was seen many times. V usage is TRBV28 and J usage is TRBJ2-7, with 10 bases matching TRBD1. V gave up 8 bases and J gave up 4 bases; unmatched junction bases: 8. Per the germline V gene, CDR1 is MDHEN and CDR2 is SYDVKM. This CDR3 is 14 amino acids long. CDR3 sequence (DNA): TGTGCCAGCGCCTCTGGGACAGGGGTTTACGAGCAGTACTTC. This encodes CASASGTGVYEQYF.

This clonotype was detected ten times or more. For the CDR3, the DNA is TGCGCCAGCAGCTTAATGGGTAACTACAATGAGCAGTTCTTC. Residues: CASSLMGNYNEQFF. The genes are TRBV5-1 and TRBJ2-1; D remains unclear. Germline lookup yields CDR1 SGHRS and CDR2 YFSETQ. V lost 2 bases and J 3 bases, leaving 9 bases between the germline ends. The length of the CDR3 is 14 residues. Complete variable domain (other parts from reference TRBV5-1 and TRBJ2-1): KAGVTQTPRYLIKTRGQQVTLSCSPISGHRSVSWYQQTPGQGLQFLFEYFSETQRNKGNFPGRFSGRQFSNSRSEMNVSTLELGDSALYLCASSLMGNYNEQFFGPGTRLTVL.

There are many counts of this clonotype. The rearrangement uses TRBV28 and TRBJ2-7, with D tentatively TRBD1 (5 bases). Germline V gives CDR1 MDHEN, CDR2 SYDVKM. V lost 5 bases to trimming and J lost 1 base, with 9 bases between them. This CDR3 has 13 residues. CDR3 region: CASSRRQSYEQYF. CDR3 in DNA: TGTGCCAGCAGTCGAAGACAGTCCTACGAGCAGTACTTC.

This clonotype was seen more than once but under ten times. The chain couples TRBV19 to TRBJ1-1; 8 nucleotides agree with TRBD1. With 7 bases clipped from V and 4 bases from J, the junction kept 5 bases outside the gene matches. The CDR3 covers 13 residues. Germline V gene data show CDR1 as LNHDA and CDR2 as SQIVND (reference sequence). CDR3 amino acids: CASNYRGGTEAFF. For the CDR3, the DNA is TGTGCCAGTAACTACAGGGGGGGCACTGAAGCTTTCTTT.

This clonotype was seen more than once but under ten times. V is TRBV19 and J is TRBJ1-1; D gene ambiguous. Germline V gene sequence: CDR1 LNHDA, CDR2 SQIVND (reference sequence). V lost 1 base and J lost 11, with 20 bases in between. The CDR3 length is 15 residues. The CDR3 sequence is CASSIGLRPDYGAFF. For the CDR3, the DNA is TGTGCCAGTAGTATAGGTCTACGTCCGGATTATGGGGCTTTCTTT.

This clonotype was recorded at least ten times. This chain connects TRBV30 to TRBJ1-1; 7 nucleotides line up with TRBD1. Trimming took 2 bases from V and 1 from J; bases not matched to a gene: 7. The CDR3 totals 15 residues. Germline values: CDR1 GTSNPN, CDR2 SVGIG (reference sequence). CDR3 in amino acids: CAWSHKGQQNTEAFF. CDR3 DNA sequence: TGTGCCTGGAGTCATAAGGGACAGCAGAACACTGAAGCTTTCTTT.

This clonotype was counted ten times or more. The rearrangement uses TRBV28 and TRBJ2-4; D is tentatively TRBD1 or TRBD2 (5 bases each). Deletions cut 2 bases from V and 3 bases from J, with 20 bases between. CDR1 and CDR2 (germline): MDHEN, SYDVKM. The CDR3 loop spans 18 amino acids. The DNA of the CDR3 is TGTGCCAGCAGTTTACGCCGGGACGGGTTTCGGGGCAAAAACATTCAGTACTTC. As protein: CASSLRRDGFRGKNIQYF. Filled out from reference TRBV28 and TRBJ2-4, the complete variable domain reads DVKVTQSSRYLVKRTGEKVFLECVQDMDHENMFWYRQDPGLGLRLIYFSYDVKMKEKGDIPEGYSVSREKKERFSLILESASTNQTSMYLCASSLRRDGFRGKNIQYFGAGTRLSVL.

This clonotype was seen many times. The chain has TRBV12-5 and TRBJ2-5; no clear D gene. Germline V gives CDR1 LGHNT, CDR2 FRNRAP. This CDR3 is built from 14 residues. V shed 1 base and J shed 5 bases, with 11 bases lying between them. CDR3 region: CASGLGVRSETQYF. The CDR3 DNA sequence: TGTGCTAGTGGTTTGGGGGTGCGATCGGAGACCCAGTACTTC.

The V gene is TRBV10-3, the J gene TRBJ2-5; D might be TRBD1 (5 bases). The V and J ends lost 2 bases and 2 bases respectively, with 18 bases between them. The CDR3 length is 17 residues. In germline, CDR1 is ENHRY, CDR2 SYGVKD. The CDR3 region is CAISEGQGSALQETQYF. The CDR3 DNA reads TGTGCCATCAGTGAGGGGCAGGGAAGCGCCCTACAAGAGACCCAGTACTTC.

This chain connects TRBV20-1 to TRBJ1-3; 9 bases map to TRBD1. The CDR3 totals 15 residues. With V trimmed by 3 bases and J by 0 bases, 3 bases remained unmatched. Per the germline V gene, CDR1 is DFQATT and CDR2 is SNEGSKA (reference sequence). The CDR3 nucleotides are TGCAGTGCTAGGAGGACAGGGGTCTCTGGAAACACCATATATTTT. Translation gives CSARRTGVSGNTIYF.

J is TRBJ2-3 and V is TRBV12-3 or TRBV12-4; perhaps TRBD1 as D (6 bases). The CDR3 contains 16 residues. Trimming took 6 bases from V and 0 from J, leaving 16 bases between them. CDR3 DNA sequence: TGTGCCAGCAGCTATAGACAGGCAGTGAGCACAGATACGCAGTATTTT. Its protein is CASSYRQAVSTDTQYF.

The chain employs TRBV5-5 and TRBJ1-5; 10 nucleotides agree with TRBD1. J lost 3 bases, V lost 4 bases, and 4 bases had no gene match. Looked up from germline, CDR1 is SGHKS and CDR2 is YYEKEE (reference sequence). The CDR3 runs to 15 residues. CDR3 sequence (DNA): TGTGCCAGCAGCAGGGGACAGGGGTTCAATCAGCCCCAGCATTTT. Translating it yields CASSRGQGFNQPQHF.

This clonotype was found many times. V usage is TRBV28 and J usage is TRBJ1-1; D ambiguous. Germline CDR1 and CDR2: MDHEN and SYDVKM. The CDR3 has 12 residues. Trimming cost V 3 bases and J 10 bases, with 12 bases left between them. CDR3 nucleotide sequence: TGTGCCAGCAGTTTCGAAAGGGCCCGAGCTTTCTTT. This sequence encodes CASSFERARAFF. The full variable domain, its missing parts supplied by reference TRBV28 and TRBJ1-1, is DVKVTQSSRYLVKRTGEKVFLECVQDMDHENMFWYRQDPGLGLRLIYFSYDVKMKEKGDIPEGYSVSREKKERFSLILESASTNQTSMYLCASSFERARAFFGQGTRLTVV.

The table lists this clonotype with many counts. The chain uses TRBV6-5 and TRBJ2-3; D unclear. CDR1 MNHEY and CDR2 SVGAGI come from the germline V gene. The CDR3 length is 16 residues. Trimming removed 2 bases from V and 0 bases from J, with 12 bases in between. Here the CDR3 reads CASSYTTRSSTDTQYF. In DNA, the CDR3 is TGTGCCAGCAGTTACACCACGCGAAGTAGCACAGATACGCAGTATTTT.

The chain is built from TRBV7-2 and TRBJ1-2; tentative D call: TRBD1 (6 bases). Trimming took 4 bases from V and 3 from J, leaving 18 bases between them. This CDR3 is 16 amino acids long. Germline assignment: CDR1 SGHTA and CDR2 FQGNSA. CDR3 in amino acids: CASSSSPRGRDYGYTF. CDR3 nucleotide sequence: TGTGCCAGCAGCTCCAGCCCCAGGGGCCGCGACTATGGCTACACCTTC.

This clonotype was recorded at least ten times. The gene calls are TRBV28 and TRBJ2-2; D uncertain. Germline V gene data show CDR1 as MDHEN and CDR2 as SYDVKM. The CDR3 has 13 residues. Deletions cut 6 bases from V and 4 bases from J, with 9 bases between. CDR3: CASSPYRTGELFF. The CDR3, as DNA: TGTGCCAGCAGCCCGTATCGCACCGGGGAGCTGTTTTTT.

This clonotype has at least ten counts. The chain has TRBV3-1 and TRBJ1-1, with a possible D match to TRBD1 (5 bases). Between the trimmed V and J ends, which lost 0 bases and 7 bases, there was a span of 9 bases. Looked up from germline, CDR1 is LGHDT and CDR2 is YNNKEL (reference sequence). The CDR3 spans 13 residues. CDR3 sequence reads: CASSQDSGLEAFF. CDR3 DNA sequence: TGTGCCAGCAGCCAAGATTCGGGGCTTGAAGCTTTCTTT.

The V call is TRBV7-2, the J call TRBJ1-1; D is undetermined. V was clipped by 7 bases and J by 3 bases, with 12 bases between them. Per the germline V gene, CDR1 is SGHTA and CDR2 is FQGNSA. The CDR3 contains 13 residues. CDR3 in DNA: TGTGCCAGCACTTTACATTCCGACACTGAAGCTTTCTTT. Protein product: CASTLHSDTEAFF.

V and J are TRBV7-9 and TRBJ2-1; a possible D gene is TRBD1 (5 bases). The germline V gene encodes CDR1 SEHNR and CDR2 FQNEAQ (reference sequence). CDR3 length equals 13 residues. Trimming took off 6 bases at V and 4 bases at J, with 10 bases between the two ends. DNA of the CDR3: TGTGCCAGCAGTAACCGGACATACAATGAGCAGTTCTTC. Amino acids: CASSNRTYNEQFF. Complete variable domain (other parts from reference TRBV7-9 and TRBJ2-1): DTGVSQNPRHKITKRGQNVTFRCDPISEHNRLYWYRQTLGQGPEFLTYFQNEAQLEKSRLLSDRFSAERPKGSFSTLEIQRTEQGDSAMYLCASSNRTYNEQFFGPGTRLTVL.

This clonotype showed up just a few times. The rearrangement joins TRBV19 to TRBJ2-7; D gene uncertain. The CDR3 extends over 14 amino acids. Germline V gene lookup returns CDR1 LNHDA and CDR2 SQIVND (reference sequence). The V end lost 7 bases, the J end lost 5 bases, and 18 bases lay between the germline ends. For the CDR3, the DNA is TGTGCCAGTAAACCGGGTTCGAGCAGCGACGAGCAGTACTTC. Residues: CASKPGSSSDEQYF. Supplemented by reference TRBV19 and TRBJ2-7, the full variable domain reads DGGITQSPKYLFRKEGQNVTLSCEQNLNHDAMYWYRQDPGQGLRLIYYSQIVNDFQKGDIAEGYSVSREKKESFPLTVTSAQKNPTAFYLCASKPGSSSDEQYFGPGTRLTVT.

The chain combines TRBV13 with TRBJ2-7; TRBD2 agrees at 8 bases. From germline, CDR1 is PRHDT and CDR2 FYEKMQ (reference sequence). This CDR3 contains 17 residues. J lost 7 bases, V lost 6 bases, and 20 bases had no gene match. The CDR3 bases are TGTGCCAGCAGTGCTCCTACCGGGAGGGCCCGAATGGGGGAGCAGTACTTC. Translation gives CASSAPTGRARMGEQYF.

The sample holds many counts of this clonotype. The chain employs TRBV29-1 and TRBJ2-1; D is unresolved. This CDR3 is 13 amino acids long. Germline loops: CDR1 SQVTM, CDR2 ANQGSEA. Trimming stripped 3 bases from V and 6 bases from J, with 12 bases between. CDR3 sequence: CSVEFEWSNEQFF. DNA for the CDR3: TGCAGCGTTGAGTTCGAGTGGAGCAATGAGCAGTTCTTC.

This clonotype was detected ten times or more. The chain carries TRBV6-1 and TRBJ2-5; 7 nucleotides align to TRBD2. The junction had 13 bases not matched to a gene; V was cut back by 7 bases and J by 2 bases. The CDR3 totals 16 residues. Germline V gives CDR1 MNHNS, CDR2 SASEGT. The CDR3 region has the DNA TGTGCCAGCACTCGCGGGGGTGGCGGACTGCAAGAGACCCAGTACTTC. It specifies CASTRGGGGLQETQYF.

The CDR3 region is CSGDGYTF. In DNA form, the CDR3 reads TGCAGTGGCGATGGCTACACCTTC. The chain uses TRBV20-1 and TRBJ1-2; D is ambiguous. V was shortened by 7 bases and J by 6 bases, with 3 bases between the two germline ends. CDR1 DFQATT and CDR2 SNEGSKA come from the germline V gene (reference sequence). The CDR3 has 8 amino acids.

The genes are TRBV7-8 and TRBJ2-7; D is perhaps TRBD2 (6 bases). V was clipped by 6 bases and J by 2 bases, with 14 bases between them. This CDR3 region has 14 residues. Per the germline V gene, CDR1 is SGHVS and CDR2 is FQNEAQ. The DNA of the CDR3 is TGTGCCAGCAGAACCGGGACTTACCCCTACGAGCAGTACTTC. Translating gives CASRTGTYPYEQYF.